The 18 T cell receptor beta chains reported below all come from one sample, sequenced in a study of blood T cell repertoires in COVID-19. Measured with immunoSEQ multiplex PCR; TCRdb has only the in-frame clones, and not every one. This sample has hundreds of thousands of clones, with 86% found just once. Sequencing used peripheral blood. The receptors stem from a woman in her 30s with active or convalescent COVID-19.

The rearrangement links TRBV19 to TRBJ2-1; 11 positions match TRBD2. Germline-derived CDR1 and CDR2 are LNHDA and SQIVND (reference sequence). The CDR3 is 14 amino acids. V was pared by 7 bases and J by 5 bases, with 4 bases of the junction left unmatched. Here the CDR3 reads CASIAGGWNNEQFF. The CDR3 DNA follows: TGTGCCAGTATAGCGGGAGGGTGGAACAATGAGCAGTTCTTC.

The gene calls are TRBV4-2 and TRBJ2-2; the match to TRBD2 covers 11 bases. Germline CDR1 LGHNA, CDR2 YNFKEQ. This CDR3 is built from 16 residues. J lost 4 bases, V lost 1 base, and 2 bases had no gene match. The CDR3 sequence is CASSQASGGPTGELFF. Written as DNA, the CDR3 is TGTGCCAGCAGCCAAGCTAGCGGGGGGCCCACCGGGGAGCTGTTTTTT.

The rearrangement links TRBV7-9 to TRBJ1-1; TRBD1 agrees at 9 bases. Germline lookup yields CDR1 SEHNR and CDR2 FQNEAQ (reference sequence). J was trimmed by 5 bases and V by 8 bases; bases with no gene match: 6. The CDR3 runs 13 residues. CDR3 sequence: CASGSQGATEAFF. Here the CDR3 DNA reads TGTGCCAGCGGATCACAGGGGGCAACTGAAGCTTTCTTT.

The rearrangement links TRBV19 to TRBJ1-1; TRBD1 is a possible D gene (5 bases). The V gene lost 9 bases and the J gene lost 5 bases, with 16 bases spanning the gap. Per the germline V gene, CDR1 is LNHDA and CDR2 is SQIVND (reference sequence). The CDR3 sequence is 13 residues long. The CDR3 loop is CASRDGGETEAFF. For the CDR3, the DNA is TGTGCCAGCAGGGACGGGGGGGAGACTGAAGCTTTCTTT.

The table lists this clone with a count of one. This sequence joins TRBV5-5 and TRBJ2-3; 8 bases agree with TRBD2. V was clipped by 6 bases and J by 1 base; unmatched bases: 13. Germline V lookup: CDR1 SGHKS, CDR2 YYEKEE (reference sequence). The CDR3 extends over 17 amino acids. Here the CDR3 DNA reads TGTGCCAGCACCCCCTTACCAAGCGGGGGACGCACAGATACGCAGTATTTT. It yields the protein CASTPLPSGGRTDTQYF.

The chain recombines TRBV7-2 with TRBJ1-5; 7 bases are shared with TRBD1. The ends lost 5 bases at V and 3 bases at J; junction bases unmatched: 10. CDR1 is SGHTA, CDR2 FQGNSA, per germline. The CDR3 has 16 residues. The CDR3: CASSARDSIFNQPQHF. For the CDR3, the DNA is TGTGCCAGCAGCGCCCGGGACAGCATATTCAATCAGCCCCAGCATTTT.

The gene calls are TRBV15 and TRBJ1-3; possible D gene TRBD1, 6 bases. There are 17 residues in the CDR3. Germline CDR1 is LNHNV and CDR2 is YYDKDF (reference sequence). The V gene lost 2 bases and the J gene lost 1 base, with 15 bases spanning the gap. The chain's CDR3 is CATSRPLRGSSGNTIYF. The DNA of the CDR3 is TGTGCCACCAGCAGACCCCTCAGGGGTTCTTCTGGAAACACCATATATTTT. The full variable domain, in which reference TRBV15 and TRBJ1-3 provide the parts outside the CDR3, is DAMVIQNPRYQVTQFGKPVTLSCSQTLNHNVMYWYQQKSSQAPKLLFHYYDKDFNNEADTPDNFQSRRPNTSFCFLDIRSPGLGDTAMYLCATSRPLRGSSGNTIYFGEGSWLTVV.

The V gene is TRBV7-2, the J gene TRBJ2-1; TRBD1 aligns across 8 bases. The CDR3 is 14 residues long. V was pared by 6 bases and J by 4 bases, with 5 bases of the junction left unmatched. The V gene's germline CDR1 is SGHTA and CDR2 FQGNSA. CDR3 nucleotides: TGTGCCAGCAGTAGGACAGGGTTGTACAATGAGCAGTTCTTC. As protein: CASSRTGLYNEQFF.

V usage is TRBV5-5 and J usage is TRBJ2-2, with 9 bases matching TRBD2. The ends lost 4 bases at V and 3 bases at J; junction bases unmatched: 7. The CDR3 has 16 residues. Germline V CDR1 and CDR2: SGHKS, YYEKEE (reference sequence). The DNA of the CDR3 is TGTGCCAGCAGCACTGAAGCGGGAGGACACACCGGGGAGCTGTTTTTT. It is translated as CASSTEAGGHTGELFF.

V gene TRBV10-3 combines with J gene TRBJ2-2; 14 positions agree with TRBD2. There are 17 residues in the CDR3. Germline-derived CDR1 and CDR2 are ENHRY and SYGVKD. J was trimmed by 8 bases and V by 10 bases; bases with no gene match: 15. CDR3 sequence reads: CATKVSGTSGGGGELFF. Written as DNA, the CDR3 is TGTGCCACCAAAGTGTCGGGGACTAGCGGGGGCGGAGGGGAGCTGTTTTTT.

The rearrangement uses TRBV2 and TRBJ1-4, with TRBD1 matching 7 bases. The V and J ends lost 6 bases and 5 bases, in that order; junction bases with no gene match: 9. The CDR3 has 15 amino acids. Germline assignment: CDR1 SNHLY and CDR2 FYNNEI. CDR3 in DNA: TGTGCCAGCAGAAAAGAACAGGGGAGAAATGAAAAACTGTTTTTT. Translated, it gives CASRKEQGRNEKLFF.

V is TRBV7-9 and J is TRBJ2-7, with 7 bases identical to TRBD2. The trim removed 4 bases at V and 6 bases at J, leaving 12 bases unmatched. This CDR3 has 15 amino acids. Germline CDR1 is SEHNR and CDR2 is FQNEAQ (reference sequence). CDR3 protein: CASSYFLGEGSEQYF. In DNA form, the CDR3 reads TGTGCCAGCAGCTATTTTCTAGGGGAGGGAAGCGAGCAGTACTTC.

The table lists this clone with a few counts. The J gene is TRBJ2-5, the V gene TRBV20-1; D not certain. CDR3 size: 11 residues. The germline V gene has CDR1 DFQATT and CDR2 SNEGSKA (reference sequence). Trimming stripped 6 bases from V and 5 bases from J, with 10 bases between. This chain's CDR3 is CSARTWETQYF. The CDR3 region has the DNA TGCAGTGCCAGAACATGGGAGACCCAGTACTTC.

This clone was observed once. The chain combines TRBV9 with TRBJ2-5; 8 bases match TRBD1. V lost 2 bases and J lost 6; bases outside the gene matches: 3. The CDR3 extends over 13 amino acids. CDR1 is SGDLS, CDR2 YYNGEE, per germline. CDR3 region: CASSVGQDQTQYF. The CDR3 nucleotides read TGTGCCAGCAGCGTGGGACAGGACCAGACCCAGTACTTC.

The chain carries TRBV2 and TRBJ1-2, with D possibly TRBD1 on 6 matching bases. The germline V gene has CDR1 SNHLY and CDR2 FYNNEI. This CDR3 spans 13 amino acids. V lost 2 bases and J lost 7, with 11 bases in between. The CDR3 reads CASSEKRGGGYTF. The CDR3, as DNA: TGTGCCAGCAGTGAAAAGAGAGGGGGTGGCTACACCTTC.

The chain employs TRBV7-2 and TRBJ1-2; D not certain. The CDR3 consists of 16 residues. Between the trimmed V and J ends, which lost 0 bases and 3 bases, there was a span of 14 bases. Looked up from germline, CDR1 is SGHTA and CDR2 is FQGNSA. This CDR3 is CASSLAPGNVHYGYTF. The DNA of the CDR3 is TGTGCCAGCAGCTTAGCGCCCGGGAATGTGCACTATGGCTACACCTTC.

This clone was counted once. The chain uses TRBV9 and TRBJ1-6; 11 bases are a match to TRBD1. Looked up from germline, CDR1 is SGDLS and CDR2 is YYNGEE. V shed 4 bases, J shed 9 bases, and the junction held 6 bases outside the gene matches. This CDR3 comprises 15 residues. The CDR3 loop is CASSSAGTGGSPLHF. CDR3 in DNA: TGTGCCAGCAGCTCTGCTGGGACAGGGGGTTCACCCCTCCACTTT.

The DNA of the CDR3 is TGTGCCAGCAGCGTCCGCCCTTTCGACACATCCACCGGGGAGCTGTTTTTT. This codes for CASSVRPFDTSTGELFF. The V and J genes are TRBV9 and TRBJ2-2; D unresolved. V lost 2 bases to trimming and J lost 4 bases, with 18 bases between them. This CDR3 has 17 residues. Germline V lookup: CDR1 SGDLS, CDR2 YYNGEE.